The 2 T cell receptor beta chains listed next were all sequenced from one sample in a study of Graves' ophthalmopathy and Graves' hyperthyroidism. Amplification of TCR beta CDR3 regions used RNA transcripts. Following a first-round RT-PCR that used HTBI primers, a second-round multiplex PCR was carried out. MiXCR was run by TCRdb on the multiplex PCR reads, yielding one entry per CDR3 protein. The sample records just over 400,000 distinct CDR3 sequences, over 20% being singletons. Sequencing was done on a sample of peripheral blood. These receptors came from a woman between 18 and 30 years old with stable Graves' hyperthyroidism.

This clonotype was seen many times. The chain carries TRBV14 and TRBJ2-7, with TRBD2 identical over 10 bases. V was pared by 5 bases and J by 5 bases, with 9 bases of the junction left unmatched. The CDR3 runs 15 residues. Germline loops: CDR1 SGHDN, CDR2 FVKESK. The CDR3 here is CASSGLAGVWNEQYF. Written as DNA, the CDR3 is TGTGCCAGCAGCGGGCTAGCGGGAGTTTGGAACGAGCAGTACTTC.

The sample holds many counts of this clonotype. The rearrangement joins TRBV25-1 to TRBJ1-6; D is perhaps TRBD1 (6 bases). The CDR3 length is 15 residues. Germline lookup yields CDR1 MGHDK and CDR2 SYGVNS. The ends were cut back, 8 bases at V and 5 bases at J, with 16 bases in the middle. For the CDR3, the DNA is TGTGCCAGCGGAATGGGGACACAAAATAATTCACCCCTCCACTTT. Its protein product is CASGMGTQNNSPLHF.